The present T cell receptor (beta chain) was sequenced within a study of cytomegalovirus exposure and HLA in healthy donors. The study, taken as a whole, reports: The classifier reportedly diagnosed cytomegalovirus status with high specificity and sensitivity.

Notes on this clone: Its antigen is unidentified.

Some clones are missing from TCRdb's copy, which holds only in-frame ones; the method was immunoSEQ multiplex PCR. Of about 63,000 clones in the sample, about 90% were seen once. Sequencing was done on a sample of PBMCs. The origin of this receptor is a woman under 30 in good health and CMV-seronegative.

The CDR3 protein is CAGRGPIASYGYTF. For the CDR3, the DNA is TGTGCCGGACGGGGTCCCATCGCCTCCTATGGCTACACCTTC. This chain connects TRBV7-2 to TRBJ1-2; D is undetermined. This CDR3 has 14 amino acids. Trimming took off 11 bases at V and 4 bases at J, with 20 bases between the two ends. Germline V lookup: CDR1 SGHTA, CDR2 FQGNSA.